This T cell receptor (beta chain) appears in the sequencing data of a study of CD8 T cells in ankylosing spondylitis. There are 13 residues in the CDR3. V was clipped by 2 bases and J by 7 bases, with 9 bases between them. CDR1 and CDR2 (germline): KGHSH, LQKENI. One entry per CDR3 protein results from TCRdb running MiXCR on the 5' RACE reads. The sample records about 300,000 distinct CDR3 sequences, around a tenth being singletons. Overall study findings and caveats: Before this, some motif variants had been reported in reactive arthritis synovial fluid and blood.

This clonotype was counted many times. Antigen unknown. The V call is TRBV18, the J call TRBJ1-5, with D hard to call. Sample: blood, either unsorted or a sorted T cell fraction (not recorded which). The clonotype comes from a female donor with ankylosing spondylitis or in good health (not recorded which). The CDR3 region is CASSPDKAQPQHF. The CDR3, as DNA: TGTGCCAGCTCACCAGATAAGGCCCAGCCCCAGCATTTT.